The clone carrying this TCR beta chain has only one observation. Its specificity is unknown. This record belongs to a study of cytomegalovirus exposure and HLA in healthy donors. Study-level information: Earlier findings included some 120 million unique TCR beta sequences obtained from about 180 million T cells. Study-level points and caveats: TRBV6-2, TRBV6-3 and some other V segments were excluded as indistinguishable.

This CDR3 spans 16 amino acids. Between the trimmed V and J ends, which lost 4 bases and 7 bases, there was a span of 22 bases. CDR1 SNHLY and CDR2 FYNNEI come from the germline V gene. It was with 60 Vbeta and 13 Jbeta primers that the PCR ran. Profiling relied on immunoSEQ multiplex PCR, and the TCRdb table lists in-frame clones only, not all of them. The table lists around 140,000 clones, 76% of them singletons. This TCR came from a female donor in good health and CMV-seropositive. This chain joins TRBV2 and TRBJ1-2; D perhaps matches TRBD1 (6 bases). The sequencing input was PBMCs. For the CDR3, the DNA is TGTGCCAGCAGTGGCGAGGGGGGGGCTGGGGCACCTGGCTACACCTTC. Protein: CASSGEGGAGAPGYTF.